The clone carrying this TCR beta chain has a count of ten or more. The data are from a study of T-cell reconstitution after alpha-beta-depleted transplantation in children. CDR1 is DFQATT, CDR2 SNEGSKA, per germline (reference sequence). This CDR3 has 13 residues. V lost 3 bases and J lost 6, with 13 bases in between. During its preparation, the TCRbeta library received unique molecular identifiers. TCRdb ran MiXCR on the PCR reads and lists one entry per CDR3 protein. The sample carries some 220,000 distinct CDR3 sequences, about 9.5% recorded once. This TCR derives from a human donor who donated a stem cell graft to a child with acute lymphoblastic leukemia. The chain recombines TRBV20-1 with TRBJ2-3; the D gene is possibly TRBD2 (6 bases). The sample consisted of PBMCs from the stem cell graft donor, taken from the stem cell graft. CDR3 protein: CSASRSSDDTQYF. The CDR3 nucleotides are TGCAGTGCTAGTAGGTCTAGCGACGATACGCAGTATTTT.